This TCR beta chain was sequenced in a study of T cells in narcolepsy. Study as a whole: Healthy controls were enrolled alongside patients with narcolepsy type 1 or type 2.

Assay used: immunoSEQ multiplex PCR; TCRdb lists only in-frame clones, some missing. The sample has more than 8,000 clones, approximately 70% seen once. A note on this clone: This CDR3 is also generated by other DNA sequences in the sample.

Germline loops: CDR1 LGHNA, CDR2 YSLEER. The CDR3 is 14 amino acids. V dropped 4 bases and J dropped 1 base, with 8 bases sitting between them. The source of this sequence is a human donor with narcolepsy. The rearrangement joins TRBV4-3 to TRBJ2-1; no definite D call. Source material: CD45RA- memory CD8+ T cells from PBMCs. CDR3 region: CASSPWSSYNEQFF. CDR3 coding DNA: TGCGCCAGCAGCCCTTGGTCTTCCTACAATGAGCAGTTCTTC.